The 20 T cell receptor beta chains in this list originate from one sample, sequenced in a study of memory CD4+ T cells and cytomegalovirus serostatus. The sort gate was single viable CD3+CD4+CD8-CD45RO+ cells for memory CD4+ T cells. TCRdb's copy holds only in-frame clones and misses some; the assay was immunoSEQ multiplex PCR. There are about 96,000 clones in the sample; 80% occur only once, and about 4% lies in the top ten. The sequenced sample consisted of memory CD4+ T cells from blood. The receptors were sampled from an adult in good health and CMV-seropositive.

V is TRBV6-1 and J is TRBJ2-3, with TRBD2 identical over 7 bases. The CDR3 covers 18 residues. The trim removed 0 bases at V and 7 bases at J, leaving 16 bases unmatched. CDR1 is MNHNS, CDR2 SASEGT, per germline. DNA for the CDR3: TGTGCCAGCAGTGAAGCCCCCCCAGCGGGAAGGGATCCGCATACGCAGTATTTT. Its protein product is CASSEAPPAGRDPHTQYF.

The rearrangement uses TRBV27 and TRBJ1-2; D gene uncertain. The germline V gene has CDR1 MNHEY and CDR2 SMNVEV (reference sequence). CDR3 length equals 16 residues. V dropped 6 bases and J dropped 2 bases, with 19 bases sitting between them. CDR3 bases: TGTGCCAGCAGGGCCCGGTGGCAGCCCAGAAACTATGGCTACACCTTC. As protein: CASRARWQPRNYGYTF.

The J gene is TRBJ2-7, the V gene TRBV15; no clear D. Trimming stripped 0 bases from V and 6 bases from J, with 6 bases between. CDR1 is LNHNV and CDR2 is YYDKDF in the germline V gene (reference sequence). The CDR3 is made up of 12 amino acids. The CDR3 spells CATSRDFSEQYF. CDR3 DNA sequence: TGTGCCACCAGCAGAGATTTTTCCGAGCAGTACTTC.

The V and J genes are TRBV7-9 and TRBJ1-5; D is undetermined. This CDR3 spans 15 amino acids. Trimming cost V 4 bases and J 5 bases, with 15 bases left between them. Looked up from germline, CDR1 is SEHNR and CDR2 is FQNEAQ (reference sequence). The DNA for the CDR3 is TGTGCCAGCAGCTCCACGCGGGGTTACGATCAGCCCCAGCATTTT. It translates to CASSSTRGYDQPQHF.

The CDR3 DNA follows: TGTGCCAGCAGCTGGGGGGGCGGGGTTGCGTACGAGCAGTACTTC. It yields the protein CASSWGGGVAYEQYF. The gene calls are TRBV7-2 and TRBJ2-7; the D gene is possibly TRBD2 (7 bases). In germline, CDR1 is SGHTA, CDR2 FQGNSA. Trimming shortened V by 4 bases and J by 4 bases, and 17 bases separated the two germline ends. CDR3 length equals 15 residues.

The V call is TRBV28, the J call TRBJ1-4; D unresolved. Germline V gives CDR1 MDHEN, CDR2 SYDVKM. The CDR3 totals 12 residues. Trimming took off 8 bases at V and 4 bases at J, with 8 bases between the two ends. CDR3 bases: TGTGCCAGCCGGCGGGGTAATGAAAAACTGTTTTTT. It translates to CASRRGNEKLFF.

This clone was seen more than once but under ten times. The rearrangement links TRBV7-3 to TRBJ1-2; 8 nucleotides agree with TRBD1. V trimming: 5 bases; J trimming: 2 bases; junction bases outside the gene matches: 7. CDR1 SGHTA and CDR2 FQGTGA come from the germline V gene. The CDR3 sequence is 15 residues long. This CDR3 is CASSPGDRRNYGYTF. Written as DNA, the CDR3 is TGTGCCAGCAGCCCCGGGGACAGGCGAAACTATGGCTACACCTTC.

This chain connects TRBV5-1 to TRBJ1-2; TRBD1 agrees at 7 bases. V gave up 2 bases and J gave up 7 bases; unmatched junction bases: 2. Per germline, CDR1 SGHRS and CDR2 YFSETQ. The CDR3 consists of 12 residues. The CDR3 DNA reads TGCGCCAGCAGCTTTGACAGGGCTGGCTACACCTTC. It translates to CASSFDRAGYTF.

This chain uses TRBV27 with TRBJ2-5; D gene uncertain. The CDR3 is made up of 12 amino acids. The V end lost 4 bases, the J end lost 7 bases, and 10 bases lay between the germline ends. CDR1 and CDR2 (germline): MNHEY, SMNVEV (reference sequence). The CDR3 protein is CASSSQVGTQYF. The DNA for the CDR3 is TGTGCCAGCAGTTCGCAGGTCGGGACCCAGTACTTC.

The chain recombines TRBV29-1 with TRBJ2-5; D is perhaps TRBD1 (5 bases). The V and J ends lost 0 bases and 3 bases respectively, with 8 bases between them. Germline-derived CDR1 and CDR2 are SQVTM and ANQGSEA. The CDR3 consists of 13 residues. In DNA form, the CDR3 reads TGCAGCGTTGAAGACTTCAGGGAAGAGACCCAGTACTTC. This codes for CSVEDFREETQYF.

This clone showed up just once. The DNA is left out, because the CDR3 cannot be placed on it with certainty; the CDR3 is given as TCRdb lists it. This CDR3 is CASILDRGYEQYF. The genes are TRBV2 and TRBJ2-7; the table's D gene call, TRBD1, was not cross checked with the DNA. 13 amino acids form the CDR3, both terminal residues included. CDR1 is SNHLY and CDR2 is FYNNEI in the germline V gene.

The rearrangement links TRBV28 to TRBJ2-1; 8 positions agree with TRBD2. Trimming cost V 4 bases and J 3 bases; bases outside gene matches: 11. The germline gives CDR1 MDHEN, CDR2 SYDVKM. The CDR3 loop spans 17 amino acids. The CDR3 region has the DNA TGTGCCAGCAGTTGGGCGCTAGCGGGCCTCCTCTACAATGAGCAGTTCTTC. This gives the protein CASSWALAGLLYNEQFF. The full variable domain, with the rest looked up from reference TRBV28 and TRBJ2-1, is DVKVTQSSRYLVKRTGEKVFLECVQDMDHENMFWYRQDPGLGLRLIYFSYDVKMKEKGDIPEGYSVSREKKERFSLILESASTNQTSMYLCASSWALAGLLYNEQFFGPGTRLTVL.

The gene calls are TRBV29-1 and TRBJ1-5; tentatively, D is TRBD1 (5 bases). The CDR3 covers 13 residues. The V gene's germline CDR1 is SQVTM and CDR2 ANQGSEA. V was cut by 7 bases and J by 2 bases, with 12 bases left in between. CDR3 in DNA: TGCAGCGGCAGGGCGGGGGGCAATCAGCCCCAGCATTTT. It translates to CSGRAGGNQPQHF.

The chain recombines TRBV4-3 with TRBJ2-7; no firm D call. The CDR3 is 13 residues long. The germline gives CDR1 LGHNA, CDR2 YSLEER. V was cut by 0 bases and J by 6 bases, with 9 bases left in between. The CDR3 region is CASSQEGFGEQYF. The DNA for the CDR3 is TGCGCCAGCAGCCAAGAAGGTTTTGGCGAGCAGTACTTC.

This rearrangement joins TRBV6-6 to TRBJ1-2; D perhaps matches TRBD1 (5 bases). Trimming shortened V by 6 bases and J by 4 bases, and 12 bases separated the two germline ends. The CDR3 covers 13 residues. CDR1 is MNHNY and CDR2 is SVGAGI in the germline V gene (reference sequence). CDR3 bases: TGTGCCAGCAGCCTACAGGTTTCCTATGGCTACACCTTC. This translates into CASSLQVSYGYTF.

The chain is built from TRBV2 and TRBJ1-4, with TRBD1 as a possible D gene (5 bases). Trimming shortened V by 7 bases and J by 8 bases, and 20 bases separated the two germline ends. CDR1 is SNHLY and CDR2 is FYNNEI in the germline V gene. CDR3 size: 15 residues. The CDR3 DNA is TGTGCCAGCACCTGGGCCGCAGGGATGGGCGAAAAACTGTTTTTT. This sequence encodes CASTWAAGMGEKLFF.

This clone was recorded a few times. CDR3 sequence: CASSLDVESYGYTF. The DNA for the CDR3 is TGCGCCAGCAGCTTGGACGTGGAATCCTATGGCTACACCTTC. The chain employs TRBV5-1 and TRBJ1-2; D gene uncertain. CDR1 is SGHRS and CDR2 is YFSETQ in the germline V gene. Trimming removed 0 bases from V and 4 bases from J, with 10 bases in between. The length of the CDR3 is 14 residues.

This rearrangement joins TRBV28 to TRBJ2-7; D call uncertain. This CDR3 comprises 17 residues. The V end lost 7 bases, the J end lost 1 base, and 23 bases lay between the germline ends. The germline V gene encodes CDR1 MDHEN and CDR2 SYDVKM. The CDR3 DNA follows: TGTGCCAGCAAGGCGATGATTCCCATCCAAACATCCTACGAGCAGTACTTC. Residues: CASKAMIPIQTSYEQYF.

The gene calls are TRBV2 and TRBJ2-2, with D maybe TRBD1 (5 bases). There are 14 residues in the CDR3. V lost 6 bases and J 1 base, leaving 9 bases between the germline ends. The germline V gene has CDR1 SNHLY and CDR2 FYNNEI. CDR3 residues: CASRVGQNTGELFF. The CDR3 nucleotides are TGTGCCAGCAGGGTCGGACAGAACACCGGGGAGCTGTTTTTT. The entire variable domain, with the rest obtained from reference TRBV2 and TRBJ2-2, is as follows: EPEVTQTPSHQVTQMGQEVILRCVPISNHLYFYWYRQILGQKVEFLVSFYNNEISEKSEIFDDQFSVERPDGSNFTLKIRSTKLEDSAMYFCASRVGQNTGELFFGEGSRLTVL.

V is TRBV28 and J is TRBJ2-7; D may be TRBD2 (5 bases). CDR1 is MDHEN, CDR2 SYDVKM, per germline. With 2 bases removed from V and 4 bases from J, the gap between germline ends came to 12 bases. The CDR3 is 14 residues long. The CDR3 protein is CASSLTSLEYEQYF. The CDR3 DNA follows: TGTGCCAGCAGTTTAACTAGTTTAGAATACGAGCAGTACTTC.